This TCR beta chain came from a study of CD8+CD57+ T cells in acquired aplastic anemia (dated by TCRdb to the late 2010s). About the study as a whole: On average, sorted CD4+ and CD8+ cells yielded around 3.5 ug of extracted DNA, with a range of roughly 0.17 to 30 ug. CD8+CD57+ expansion was defined as a frequency above the mean frequency observed in healthy subjects. Here is what the overall study found, with its caveats: Approximately 31 CD8+ CDR3 sequences were found in both patients and controls but appeared to be highly expressed in patients and within the immunodominant clones of the patients. Patients and healthy controls showed no significant difference in CD8+ Simpson's diversity (P=0.060).

As to this clonotype: The specificity of this receptor is unknown. No clone much larger than this one lies a single base away; base qualities are absent.

Patients chosen for sequencing had shown expansion of CD8+CD57+ cells by flow cytometry. Severe acquired aplastic anemia was diagnosed in all patients according to International Study of Aplastic Anemia and Agranulocytosis and Camitta criteria. At the time blood was sampled, none of the patients had received any therapy. In the study, sorted CD4+ and CD8+ blood T cells from patients with severe aplastic anemia and from healthy subjects underwent deep sequencing of TCR repertoires. Patients were enrolled under clinicaltrials.gov protocols 00001620, 01623167, 00001397, 00071045, 00081523 and 00961064 in the USA. Ficoll-Paque density gradient centrifugation was used to isolate peripheral blood mononuclear cells. Before DNA extraction, CD4+ and CD8+ T cells were sorted with FACS or magnetic beads. Genomic DNA was used as template for profiling of TCR beta VDJ combinations and CDR3 sequences. An Illumina HiSeq 2000 was used for TCR repertoire sequencing. Per the authors' processing: Repertoire assessment relied on Simpson's diversity index, CDR3 size and DJ length profiles, and TRBV/TRBJ rearrangement plots. Whichever DNA sequence was most abundant in the deep sequencing data was defined as the immunodominant clone. CDR3 amino acid sequences were screened for sharing across subjects and were compared with published repertoires and the VDJdb database. TCRdb reran the public reads through fastp at Q25 and MiXCR, keeping productive beta chains. Entries are consolidated by CDR3 protein sequence, retaining the most common genes and DNA. None of the V and J calls come from the authors' own analysis; TCRdb made them. The sample includes 200,000 or so distinct CDR3 sequences, with almost 50% observed a single time. Just under 20% of the sample belongs to the ten largest clones.

The CDR1 and CDR2 encoded by the germline V gene are SQVTM and ANQGSEA. V is pared back by 0 bases and J by 7 bases, with 9 bases lying between the germline termini. Spanning cysteine to phenylalanine, the CDR3 consists of 12 amino acids. The only DNA kept is the CDR3, 36 bases in frame from the first base. Sequencing was done on a sample of sorted CD4+, CD8+, or CD8+CD57+ T cells (not recorded which) from PBMCs. This receptor chain uses TRBV29-1 and TRBJ1-2; a tentative D call is TRBD1 (5 bases match). This TCR came from a human donor with aplastic anemia. In nucleotides, the sequence is TGCAGCGTTGAAGATCTCGGGGGTGGCTACACCTTC. The resulting protein is CSVEDLGGGYTF.